The 29 T cell receptor beta chains reported below all come from one sample, sequenced in a study of control samples from healthy donors and cancer patients. Clones were sequenced by immunoSEQ multiplex PCR, and TCRdb holds only the in-frame ones, with some missing. This sample has about 130,000 clones; 70% to 90% occur once, and the top ten carry roughly 3.4%. The specimen sequenced was blood. Receptors originate from a man aged 50-59 years in good health.

The V gene is TRBV28, the J gene TRBJ2-1; possible D gene TRBD2, 6 bases. The V end lost 8 bases, the J end lost 9 bases, and 20 bases lay between the germline ends. The CDR3 is 14 amino acids. CDR1 is MDHEN and CDR2 is SYDVKM in the germline V gene. In DNA form, the CDR3 reads TGTGCCAGCCTATCGGGCCCCGGGGGATTTGAGCAGTTCTTC. Translating gives CASLSGPGGFEQFF.

In DNA, the CDR3 is TGTGCCAGCAGCTTGGAAATAGCGCTGGGTACAGATACGCAGTATTTT. Translated: CASSLEIALGTDTQYF. The chain couples TRBV5-4 to TRBJ2-3; D may be TRBD2 (5 bases). Germline CDR1 is SGHNT and CDR2 is YYREEE (reference sequence). CDR3 length: 16 amino acids. The V end was cut by 0 bases, the J end by 3 bases, with 14 bases between.

V gene TRBV10-3 combines with J gene TRBJ2-7, with D possibly called TRBD1 or TRBD2 (5 bases each). Germline assignment: CDR1 ENHRY and CDR2 SYGVKD. Trimming pared 3 bases from V and 2 bases from J, leaving 11 bases between. The CDR3 has 14 residues. CDR3 sequence: CAISDRDRTYEQYF. The CDR3 bases are TGTGCCATCAGTGACAGGGACCGTACCTACGAGCAGTACTTC.

The chain carries TRBV5-1 and TRBJ2-2; 13 bases align to TRBD2. The J segment lost 7 bases and the V segment lost 6 bases, leaving 9 bases of the junction unmatched. The CDR3 contains 16 residues. Germline V gene data show CDR1 as SGHRS and CDR2 as YFSETQ. The CDR3 nucleotides are TGCGCCAGCACCCTGACTAGCGGGGGGAGTATCGGGGAGCTGTTTTTT. It is translated as CASTLTSGGSIGELFF.

The rearrangement links TRBV7-9 to TRBJ1-2; maybe TRBD1 (5 bases). Germline CDR1 reads SEHNR; CDR2 reads FQNEAQ (reference sequence). The length of the CDR3 is 12 residues. V was clipped by 5 bases and J by 6 bases, with 10 bases between them. The DNA of the CDR3 is TGTGCCAGCAGCCCCCCGGGGGATGGCTACACCTTC. Residues: CASSPPGDGYTF.

The J gene is TRBJ2-7, the V gene TRBV6-8; TRBD1 matches 8 bases. The CDR3 contains 16 residues. V dropped 3 bases and J dropped 5; count of bases not matched to a gene: 12. Germline values: CDR1 MNHGY, CDR2 SAAAGT. CDR3 protein: CASSYGAGGDYDEQYF. Here the CDR3 DNA reads TGTGCCAGCAGTTATGGGGCAGGGGGCGATTATGACGAGCAGTACTTC.

J is TRBJ2-2 and V is TRBV24-1; 12 bases line up with TRBD1. V shed 7 bases, J shed 7 bases, and the junction held 6 bases outside the gene matches. This CDR3 is built from 15 residues. The germline V gene encodes CDR1 KGHDR and CDR2 SFDVKD. CDR3 in DNA: TGTGCCACCAGACCGGGACAGGGGGCCGGCGGGGAGCTGTTTTTT. Protein sequence: CATRPGQGAGGELFF.

The chain combines TRBV3-1 (or the pseudogene TRBV3-2) with TRBJ2-1; D is uncertain. V was shortened by 1 base and J by 7 bases, with 8 bases between the two germline ends. The CDR3 is made up of 13 amino acids. The germline V gene encodes CDR1 LGHDT and CDR2 YNNKEL (reference sequence). CDR3: CASSQGLTNEQFF. In DNA, the CDR3 is TGTGCCAGCAGCCAAGGGCTTACAAATGAGCAGTTCTTC.

The chain carries TRBV29-1 and TRBJ2-7; 7 nucleotides line up with TRBD1. This CDR3 is built from 13 residues. Germline V gene sequence: CDR1 SQVTM, CDR2 ANQGSEA. The trim removed 4 bases at V and 0 bases at J, leaving 3 bases unmatched. DNA of the CDR3: TGCAGCGTTGGACAGGGAAACTCCTACGAGCAGTACTTC. This gives the protein CSVGQGNSYEQYF.

The sample holds one count of this clone. The genes are TRBV27 and TRBJ1-2; possible D gene TRBD1, 5 bases. Germline V gene sequence: CDR1 MNHEY, CDR2 SMNVEV (reference sequence). Deletions cut 4 bases from V and 8 bases from J, with 20 bases between. CDR3 length: 15 amino acids. CDR3 sequence: CASSSFRRGLEGYTF. Written as DNA, the CDR3 is TGTGCCAGCAGTTCATTCCGCCGGGGACTAGAGGGCTACACCTTC.

The CDR3 bases are TGTGCCAGCAGCCAAGGACAGGGTGGAAACACCATATATTTT. Translated, it gives CASSQGQGGNTIYF. This chain joins TRBV3-1 (or the pseudogene TRBV3-2) and TRBJ1-3; TRBD1 matches at 7 bases. The CDR3 is 14 residues long. Trimming removed 1 base from V and 3 bases from J; junction bases left unmatched: 0. Germline CDR1 reads LGHDT; CDR2 reads YNNKEL (reference sequence).

The chain combines TRBV30 with TRBJ1-1; tentative D call: TRBD1 (5 bases). The V gene lost 2 bases and the J gene lost 3 bases, with 25 bases spanning the gap. Germline-derived CDR1 and CDR2 are GTSNPN and SVGIG (reference sequence). The CDR3 runs to 18 residues. CDR3 in DNA: TGTGCCTGGAGTAACCAGGGATTTCGTCAGTGGTTGGACACTGAAGCTTTCTTT. Protein product: CAWSNQGFRQWLDTEAFF.

This CDR3 reads CATSRDLGNTEAFF. Written as DNA, the CDR3 is TGTGCCACCAGCAGAGATTTGGGGAACACTGAAGCTTTCTTT. V and J are TRBV15 and TRBJ1-1; D is uncertain. Germline V gene sequence: CDR1 LNHNV, CDR2 YYDKDF (reference sequence). V dropped 0 bases and J dropped 1 base, with 6 bases sitting between them. CDR3 length equals 14 residues.

The chain recombines TRBV19 with TRBJ2-4, with D perhaps matching TRBD2 (6 bases). V was shortened by 10 bases and J by 6 bases, with 19 bases between the two germline ends. Germline assignment: CDR1 LNHDA and CDR2 SQIVND (reference sequence). The CDR3 has 14 amino acids. The CDR3 DNA is TGTGCCACTAACCCCCCGGGACTTGGAAACATTCAGTACTTC. This translates into CATNPPGLGNIQYF.

V is TRBV27 and J is TRBJ2-1; the D gene is possibly TRBD2 (5 bases). Per the germline V gene, CDR1 is MNHEY and CDR2 is SMNVEV (reference sequence). Trimming removed 3 bases at V and 0 bases at J, with 9 bases between. The CDR3 consists of 15 residues. The CDR3 loop reads CASSFTGSSYNEQFF. DNA for the CDR3: TGTGCCAGCAGTTTTACGGGAAGCTCCTACAATGAGCAGTTCTTC.

The gene calls are TRBV7-6 and TRBJ2-5; 9 bases fit TRBD2. Losses at the gene ends were 2 bases for V and 5 bases for J; bases not matched to a gene: 9. CDR1 SGHVS and CDR2 FNYEAQ come from the germline V gene. The CDR3 consists of 16 residues. In DNA form, the CDR3 reads TGTGCCAGCAGCTTAATTAGTAGCGGGGGTCGTGAGACCCAGTACTTC. This gives the protein CASSLISSGGRETQYF. The whole variable domain, remainder taken from reference TRBV7-6 and TRBJ2-5, is GAGVSQSPRYKVTKRGQDVALRCDPISGHVSLYWYRQALGQGPEFLTYFNYEAQQDKSGLPNDRFSAERPEGSISTLTIQRTEQRDSAMYRCASSLISSGGRETQYFGPGTRLLVL.

The chain recombines TRBV28 with TRBJ1-6, with D maybe TRBD1 (5 bases). The germline CDR1 and CDR2 sequences are MDHEN and SYDVKM. This CDR3 is 19 amino acids long. V lost 5 bases and J 1 base, leaving 21 bases between the germline ends. CDR3 nucleotide sequence: TGTGCCAGCAGTGAAAGACGGGACTTCCCGAGTTCCTATAATTCACCCCTCCACTTT. This codes for CASSERRDFPSSYNSPLHF.

Written as DNA, the CDR3 is TGTGCCAGCAGTTCCCTCCGGGACAGGGCCTCCTACGAGCAGTACTTC. This gives the protein CASSSLRDRASYEQYF. V usage is TRBV27 and J usage is TRBJ2-7; the match to TRBD1 covers 9 bases. Trimming at V came to 4 bases and at J to 0 bases, leaving 7 bases not matched to a gene. The CDR3 sequence is 16 residues long. Germline V gene sequence: CDR1 MNHEY, CDR2 SMNVEV (reference sequence).

The J gene is TRBJ2-2, the V gene TRBV6-5, with a weak D call TRBD1 (5 bases). Germline CDR1 MNHEY, CDR2 SVGAGI. V shed 0 bases and J shed 5 bases, with 7 bases lying between them. The CDR3 contains 14 residues. DNA of the CDR3: TGTGCCAGCAGTTACTCAGGGGCGACCGGGGAGCTGTTTTTT. Translated, it gives CASSYSGATGELFF.

V is TRBV5-1 and J is TRBJ2-5; 7 nucleotides line up with TRBD2. V shed 3 bases and J 1 base; nucleotides not matched to a gene: 3. The CDR3 contains 14 residues. In germline, CDR1 is SGHRS, CDR2 YFSETQ. CDR3 region: CASSSGGGQETQYF. The CDR3 bases are TGCGCCAGCAGCTCGGGGGGTGGCCAAGAGACCCAGTACTTC.

This chain connects TRBV21-1 to TRBJ1-5; TRBD1, the D gene given by the table, was not confirmed from the DNA. TRBV21-1 is termed a pseudogene. The CDR3 runs to 18 residues. The CDR3 DNA is TGTGCCAGCAGCAAAGCCCTTCTGGGACATCGGAGTAAGCAGCCCCAGCATTTT. It encodes CASSKALLGHRSKQPQHF.

The chain joins TRBV29-1 to TRBJ2-2, with unresolved D. The V gene's germline CDR1 is SQVTM and CDR2 ANQGSEA. Trimming removed 4 bases at V and 0 bases at J, with 6 bases between. This CDR3 comprises 13 residues. CDR3 region: CSVGQTNTGELFF. The CDR3 nucleotides read TGCAGCGTTGGGCAGACGAACACCGGGGAGCTGTTTTTT.

V usage is TRBV7-9 and J usage is TRBJ1-1, with D perhaps matching TRBD1 (5 bases). V gave up 0 bases and J gave up 13 bases, with 18 bases separating them. The CDR3 has 14 residues. Per the germline V gene, CDR1 is SEHNR and CDR2 is FQNEAQ (reference sequence). CDR3 nucleotide sequence: TGTGCCAGCAGCTTAGCTACCTCACAGGTCATCAGTTTCTTT. Its protein is CASSLATSQVISFF.

Details on this clone: One end of the junction varies from germline; a read error may be responsible. The rearrangement links TRBV7-7 to TRBJ2-3, with a possible D match to TRBD1 (6 bases). Germline lookup yields CDR1 SSHAT and CDR2 FNYEAQ (reference sequence). The CDR3 sequence is 13 residues long. CDR3 sequence: CASSIDRSDTQYF. The CDR3 DNA is TGTGCTAGCAGCATCGACAGGTCGGATACGCAGTATTTT.

V gene TRBV4-1 combines with J gene TRBJ2-7; 7 nucleotides align to TRBD1. Trimming took 4 bases from V and 2 from J; bases not matched to a gene: 8. The CDR3 covers 15 residues. Germline CDR1 reads MGHRA; CDR2 reads YSYEKL. As DNA, the CDR3 is TGCGCCAGCAGCCCCGACAGGGTATCAACCTACGAGCAGTACTTC. It is translated as CASSPDRVSTYEQYF.

The CDR3 reads CASSLEEGALDYSNQPQHF. The CDR3 DNA is TGTGCCAGCAGTTTAGAGGAGGGGGCTCTAGATTATAGCAATCAGCCCCAGCATTTT. The chain has TRBV28 and TRBJ1-5; 7 nucleotides agree with TRBD1. CDR1 MDHEN and CDR2 SYDVKM come from the germline V gene. The ends lost 2 bases at V and 0 bases at J; junction bases unmatched: 13. The CDR3 is 19 amino acids.

This sequence joins TRBV29-1 and TRBJ2-2; D not certain. The V end was cut by 1 base, the J end by 4 bases, with 7 bases between. This CDR3 spans 13 amino acids. CDR1 and CDR2 (germline): SQVTM, ANQGSEA. CDR3 in amino acids: CSVEGTVTGELFF. The CDR3 region has the DNA TGCAGCGTTGAAGGAACAGTCACCGGGGAGCTGTTTTTT.

The genes are TRBV5-1 and TRBJ2-3; 8 positions match TRBD2. Germline V CDR1 and CDR2: SGHRS, YFSETQ. The CDR3 loop spans 17 amino acids. The trim removed 3 bases at V and 1 base at J, leaving 10 bases unmatched. CDR3 nucleotide sequence: TGCGCCAGCAGCTCCCTAGCCGCGGGGGGAGGCACAGATACGCAGTATTTT. Translated: CASSSLAAGGGTDTQYF.

This chain links TRBV6-6 with TRBJ2-7; D remains ambiguous. There are 13 residues in the CDR3. The V and J ends lost 0 bases and 3 bases respectively, with 6 bases between them. CDR1 and CDR2 (germline): MNHNY, SVGAGI (reference sequence). The CDR3 DNA reads TGTGCCAGCAGTTACTCGTCTCTCTACGAGCAGTACTTC. It yields the protein CASSYSSLYEQYF.